This T cell receptor beta chain was retrieved from a study of glioma-infiltrating T cells after dendritic cell vaccination. Study in general: Treatment, given 2003 to 2012, was autologous tumor lysate-pulsed dendritic cell vaccination.

CDR1 is MNHEY, CDR2 SVGAGI, per germline. Losses at the gene ends were 6 bases for V and 2 bases for J; bases not matched to a gene: 3. The CDR3 consists of 13 residues. The repertoire was sequenced with immunoSEQ multiplex PCR; TCRdb's copy has only in-frame clones and lacks some. The table lists over 90,000 clones, more than 80% of them singletons, with approximately 12% in the top ten. None of the glioblastoma patients had an isocitrate dehydrogenase mutation. The source material was blood, sampled before dendritic cell vaccination. The receptor's source is a human donor with glioblastoma. The chain links TRBV6-5 to TRBJ1-2, with 7 bases that match TRBD1. The chain's CDR3 is CASRPTGNYGYTF. The CDR3 nucleotides are TGTGCCAGCAGACCGACAGGGAACTATGGCTACACCTTC.